Below are 22 T cell receptor beta chains sequenced from a single sample in a study of monozygotic twins with inflammatory bowel disease. Reprocessing the 5' RACE reads, TCRdb reports a single entry for every CDR3 protein and omits DNA. With approximately 390,000 distinct CDR3 sequences in the sample, the ten largest clones hold 2.4%. Sample: blood. Receptors originate from a human donor with ulcerative colitis or Crohn's disease, or a healthy co-twin of an affected twin (not recorded which).

CDR3 protein: CSASQGFPNSPLHF. The V gene is TRBV20-1, the J gene TRBJ1-6; the D call of TRBD1 rests on TCRdb alone, since no DNA is present to check it. The germline V gene encodes CDR1 DFQATT and CDR2 SNEGSKA (reference sequence). The CDR3 is made up of 14 amino acids.

This chain uses TRBV5-6 with TRBJ1-2; TCRdb proposes TRBD1, but this gene call is untestable without DNA. Looked up from germline, CDR1 is SGHDT and CDR2 is YYEEEE. The CDR3 loop spans 14 amino acids. The CDR3 protein is CASSRRDGNYGYTF. Together with reference TRBV5-6 and TRBJ1-2, the CDR3 gives the full variable domain: DAGVTQSPTHLIKTRGQQVTLRCSPKSGHDTVSWYQQALGQGPQFIFQYYEEEERQRGNFPDRFSGHQFPNYSSELNVNALLLGDSALYLCASSRRDGNYGYTFGSGTRLTVV.

This chain joins TRBV28 and TRBJ2-7; TCRdb's D call, TRBD1, is unchecked because there is no DNA. Germline values: CDR1 MDHEN, CDR2 SYDVKM. CDR3 size: 14 residues. CDR3 protein: CASSTTGGTYEQYF.

V is TRBV21-1 and J is TRBJ1-1. TRBV21-1 is given as a pseudogene. CDR3 size: 15 residues. The CDR3 here is CASSKTSRMNTEAFF.

The chain employs TRBV12-3 or TRBV12-4 and TRBJ1-3; TCRdb's D call of TRBD1 is untestable without DNA. This CDR3 is 14 amino acids long. CDR3 in amino acids: CASSLGQNPSTIYF.

The chain carries TRBV5-1 and TRBJ2-2; absent DNA, TCRdb's TRBD2 call cannot be checked. Germline V gene sequence: CDR1 SGHRS, CDR2 YFSETQ. The CDR3 length is 17 residues. The CDR3 loop is CASSILVVGLGIGELFF.

This rearrangement joins TRBV2 to TRBJ2-5; TCRdb calls TRBD1, which cannot be checked without DNA. Per the germline V gene, CDR1 is SNHLY and CDR2 is FYNNEI. The CDR3 has 13 residues. CDR3 loop: CASNYLGEETQYF.

The V and J genes are TRBV12-3 or TRBV12-4 and TRBJ2-3; TCRdb returns TRBD1, unconfirmable since there is no DNA. The CDR3 runs 16 residues. The CDR3 spells CASLSIGGLKTDTQYF.

The chain has TRBV2 and TRBJ2-7; without DNA, the TCRdb call of TRBD1 cannot be checked. The CDR3 contains 17 residues. Germline CDR1 reads SNHLY; CDR2 reads FYNNEI. The CDR3: CASSVALTSASSYEQYF.

The chain recombines TRBV5-1 with TRBJ2-1; with no DNA, the TCRdb D assignment of TRBD1 cannot be verified. Germline CDR1 SGHRS, CDR2 YFSETQ. The CDR3 covers 15 residues. CDR3 region: CASSLSGDRGAEQFF.

This rearrangement joins TRBV10-2 to TRBJ1-5. Germline lookup yields CDR1 WSHSY and CDR2 SAAADI. This CDR3 region has 12 residues. CDR3 loop: CASTWEGGPQHF.

The chain recombines TRBV14 with TRBJ2-5; the TCRdb D gene call, TRBD1, has no DNA to confirm it. The CDR3 sequence is 15 residues long. Germline-derived CDR1 and CDR2 are SGHDN and FVKESK. The CDR3: CASSQDRGWLETQYF.

The genes are TRBV5-4 and TRBJ1-1; TCRdb indicates TRBD1, and absent DNA this call remains unverified. CDR3 size: 15 residues. From germline, CDR1 is SGHNT and CDR2 YYREEE (reference sequence). CDR3 protein: CASSQPQTGYTEAFF. Complete variable domain (other parts from reference TRBV5-4 and TRBJ1-1): ETGVTQSPTHLIKTRGQQVTLRCSSQSGHNTVSWYQQALGQGPQFIFQYYREEENGRGNFPPRFSGLQFPNYSSELNVNALELDDSALYLCASSQPQTGYTEAFFGQGTRLTVV.

This chain's CDR3 is CASSYGTNYGYTF. V gene TRBV6-2 or TRBV6-3 combines with J gene TRBJ1-2; TCRdb names TRBD1, which stays unverified in the absence of DNA. Germline CDR1 reads MNHEY; CDR2 reads SVGEGT. There are 13 residues in the CDR3.

The V and J genes are TRBV6-2 or TRBV6-3 and TRBJ2-1. CDR3 size: 12 residues. CDR1 is MNHEY, CDR2 SVGEGT, per germline. CDR3 residues: CASSSTDVVQFF.

J is TRBJ2-2 and V is TRBV18; TCRdb returns TRBD1, unconfirmable since there is no DNA. Looked up from germline, CDR1 is KGHSH and CDR2 is LQKENI. The CDR3 has 17 residues. This CDR3 reads CASSPSFGTGNTGELFF. The variable domain in full, completed from reference TRBV18 and TRBJ2-2, reads NAGVMQNPRHLVRRRGQEARLRCSPMKGHSHVYWYRQLPEEGLKFMVYLQKENIIDESGMPKERFSAEFPKEGPSILRIQQVVRGDSAAYFCASSPSFGTGNTGELFFGEGSRLTVL.

The gene calls are TRBV28 and TRBJ2-3; there is no DNA to check the TCRdb D call of TRBD1. CDR3 length equals 17 residues. Per the germline V gene, CDR1 is MDHEN and CDR2 is SYDVKM. CDR3 sequence reads: CASSLGQGLLGTDTQYF.

This chain joins TRBV9 and TRBJ2-5; the D call from TCRdb, TRBD2, cannot be confirmed without DNA. The germline CDR1 and CDR2 sequences are SGDLS and YYNGEE. The CDR3 is 14 amino acids. The CDR3: CASSVGGSGETQYF.

This chain links TRBV5-3 with TRBJ1-2; the TRBD1 assignment by TCRdb is unverifiable without DNA. TRBV5-3 qualifies as an ORF whose function is uncertain. The CDR3 sequence is 13 residues long. The CDR3 protein is CARSRQFLYGYTF.

This chain links TRBV3-1 with TRBJ2-2; TCRdb reports TRBD1, a call that lacks DNA to check it against. This CDR3 spans 15 amino acids. The germline CDR1 and CDR2 sequences are LGHDT and YNNKEL (reference sequence). CDR3 loop: CASSNSPGGTGELFF.

J is TRBJ2-3 and V is TRBV5-1; no DNA is available, so the TRBD2 call from TCRdb remains unchecked. CDR3 size: 14 residues. Germline lookup yields CDR1 SGHRS and CDR2 YFSETQ. CDR3 sequence: CASSLESSRDTQYF.

The chain is built from TRBV28 and TRBJ2-2. The CDR3 is 15 residues long. CDR1 MDHEN and CDR2 SYDVKM come from the germline V gene. The CDR3 is CASSFTIWDTGELFF. The whole variable domain, remainder taken from reference TRBV28 and TRBJ2-2, is DVKVTQSSRYLVKRTGEKVFLECVQDMDHENMFWYRQDPGLGLRLIYFSYDVKMKEKGDIPEGYSVSREKKERFSLILESASTNQTSMYLCASSFTIWDTGELFFGEGSRLTVL.